One and the same sample provided the 3 T cell receptor beta chains below, sequenced in a study of CD8 T cells in ankylosing spondylitis. TCRdb ran MiXCR on the 5' RACE reads and lists one entry per CDR3 protein. The table includes about 210,000 distinct CDR3 sequences, 7.3% detected once. No antigen has been assigned to these receptors. Study-level points and caveats: Within ankylosing spondylitis blood, a TCR beta motif made up of seven or eight highly homologous variants appeared to be characteristic.

Source material: blood, either unsorted or a sorted T cell fraction (not recorded which). All receptors derive from a male donor with ankylosing spondylitis.

This clonotype was found many times. The chain is built from TRBV7-8 and TRBJ2-7; 10 bases agree with TRBD2. CDR1 and CDR2 from the germline V gene are SGHVS and FQNEAQ. The CDR3 is 15 amino acids. Trimming at V came to 2 bases and at J to 5 bases, leaving 6 bases not matched to a gene. CDR3 residues: CASSLLAGGPNEQYF. The CDR3 nucleotides read TGTGCCAGCAGCTTATTAGCGGGGGGTCCGAACGAGCAGTACTTC.

This clonotype appeared many times. The rearrangement links TRBV5-1 to TRBJ2-2, with D maybe TRBD2 (5 bases). The CDR3 is 15 amino acids. Germline assignment: CDR1 SGHRS and CDR2 YFSETQ. The germline V and J ends were trimmed by 0 bases and 4 bases, with 10 bases remaining between them. CDR3 coding DNA: TGCGCCAGCAGCTTGGGTCTAGCAGGCACCGGGGAGCTGTTTTTT. This codes for CASSLGLAGTGELFF.

The sample holds many counts of this clonotype. This chain joins TRBV6-1 and TRBJ1-5; no firm D call. Germline values: CDR1 MNHNS, CDR2 SASEGT. The CDR3 covers 14 residues. Trimming stripped 7 bases from V and 4 bases from J, with 14 bases between. The CDR3: CASTPPETNQPQHF. Here the CDR3 DNA reads TGTGCCAGCACCCCCCCGGAAACAAATCAGCCCCAGCATTTT.